This section outlines one T cell receptor beta chain sequence together with its context. This specimen includes other DNA sequences encoding the same CDR3. The sample originates from a study of blood T cell repertoires in COVID-19. The assay was immunoSEQ multiplex PCR, and TCRdb's table has in-frame clones only and misses some. The sample has roughly 400,000 clones, roughly 86% seen once; the top ten hold 1.7%. Germline CDR1 reads SNHLY; CDR2 reads FYNNEI. Trimming stripped 5 bases from V and 0 bases from J, with 7 bases between. The CDR3 length is 14 residues. The sample comprised PBMCs or T cells enriched from blood (not recorded which). This TCR was recovered from a woman aged 25 to 39 who had recovered from COVID-19. V gene TRBV2 combines with J gene TRBJ2-2; D unresolved. The CDR3 sequence is CASSRTANTGELFF. CDR3 in DNA: TGTGCCAGCAGTCGAACAGCGAACACCGGGGAGCTGTTTTTT.